This entry concerns a single T cell receptor (beta chain). It has no known antigen specificity. Per-nucleotide qualities are absent, and no much larger clonotype sits a single base away. Inclusive of the bounding cysteine and phenylalanine, the CDR3 is 13 residues long. Only CDR3 DNA is held: 39 bases, read in frame from base 1. V loses 6 bases of germline sequence and J loses 7 bases, and the interval between the two ends is 15 bases. The germline V gene yields SNHLY for CDR1 and FYNNEI for CDR2. Taken with the paper, the label for time point translates to: about 28 days (+/-7) after the second vaccine dose. AZD1222 recipients whose second dose came at about 4 weeks and those whose second dose came at about 12 weeks were combined into one group, since spike-specific TCR depth and breadth did not differ between the two schedules. The vaccinee samples were drawn from two UK trials, COV001 and COV002, one of which was a single-blind randomized controlled phase 2/3 trial testing AZD1222 (ChAdOx1 nCoV-19) in healthy adults. Trial participant PBMC samples were collected at day 0 and day 28 after the second dose for TCRbeta chain sequencing.

The CDR3 regions of human TCRbeta chains were analyzed by immunosequencing. As for the authors' bioinformatics: TCRs in the repertoires were compared against a reference library of SARS-CoV-2-specific TCRs that had been generated with the MIRA antigen-specificity platform. Breadth was defined as the fraction of unique TCRs that were SARS-CoV-2-associated. Depth was defined as the fraction of total T cells that were SARS-CoV-2-associated. Using the MIRA data, each spike-specific TCR was mapped to the spike region that the TCR reacts to and placed in a CD4 or CD8 class. Log10-transformed breadth and depth values were compared by one-way ANOVA with Sidak's multiple comparisons tests. Drawn from immuneACCESS, this table holds only the in-frame rearrangements with V and J called that TCRdb kept. Clones are partly lost; checked studies trace under half to an unresolved V gene and leave the rest unexplained. That table is the source of V, J and clone size, and D and trimming were worked out from the DNA. The sample table records 75,000 to 95,000 clones; roughly 90% of these occur just once. The ten largest clones represent approximately 5% of the sample.

The sample is drawn from a study of T cell responses to AZD1222 COVID-19 vaccine (dated by TCRdb to about 2021). A note on the overall study: TCR sequencing covered over 230 trial participants: some 210 given two doses of AZD1222 and approximately 25 given two doses of MenACWY control vaccine. Trial participants were enrolled by age into 18-55, 56-69 and 70-plus year subgroups, with around 150, 28 and 57 TCR-sequenced participants respectively.

Points the paper makes about the study in general: Spike-specific TCR breadth and depth rose significantly after two AZD1222 doses compared with day 0 and with MenACWY recipients. The whole spike protein was spanned by vaccine-associated CD4 TCRs, and dominant responses were seen in regions 160-218 and 743-854. The 56-69-year group was small, and its depth increase did not reach significance, likely because of low power. Reportedly, close to half of the unique spike-specific TCRs recognized epitopes lying outside the regions that are mutated in the B.1.351 and B.1.1.7 variants. Participants were mostly white British, with more females than males. The authors suggested clonal diversity may have been underestimated. Conclusions about previously exposed vaccinees are limited, since just a handful of AZD1222 recipients were seropositive for SARS-CoV-2 at baseline. Because no samples from the day 14 peak response were available, repertoires could be characterized only after the peak T cell response.

The TCR originated in an adult who received the AZD1222 COVID-19 vaccine. The rearranged chain carries TRBV2 and TRBJ1-2, with the D gene too uncertain to name. Sequenced here: peripheral blood, sampled 28 days after the second AZD1222 dose. The sequenced DNA is TGTGCCAGCAGGATGATTAGGGAGGGTGGCTACACCTTC. Its protein reads: CASRMIREGGYTF.